One TCR beta chain is described in this entry. V trimming: 1 base; J trimming: 0 bases; junction bases outside the gene matches: 8. Germline V lookup: CDR1 SGHVS, CDR2 FQNEAQ. CDR3 length: 18 residues. This record belongs to a study of blood T cell repertoires in COVID-19. Study information: COVID-19 samples collected from the United States, Italy and Spain covered acute and convalescent phases.

The protocol was immunoSEQ multiplex PCR, while the TCRdb copy is restricted to in-frame clones and leaves out a portion. The sample holds roughly 78,000 clones; approximately 88% are singletons and the top ten take 25% to 35%. The source is a man over 45 with acute or convalescent COVID-19. J is TRBJ2-3 and V is TRBV7-8, with 9 bases that match TRBD2. The material sequenced was peripheral blood. Here the CDR3 DNA reads TGTGCCAGCAGCTTAGTGGGCGGGGGGGCCCTAAGCACAGATACGCAGTATTTT. It yields the protein CASSLVGGGALSTDTQYF.